This is a list of T cell receptor beta chains from one sample in a study of blood T cell repertoires in COVID-19. Generated by immunoSEQ multiplex PCR, the TCRdb table keeps only in-frame clones and is missing some. The data contain roughly 250,000 clones, more than 75% of them singletons. Sequencing was carried out using peripheral blood. The source is a man aged 35 to 55 with acute or convalescent COVID-19. CDR3s include the opening cysteine and the closing phenylalanine or tryptophan. Fields, in order: CDR3 length, V gene, J gene, clone size, CDR3 protein. Only part of the rows carry a size: once, few, many, or a class if the clone is expanded.

16,TRBV9,TRBJ2-7,.,CASSARESDVSYEQYF
15,TRBV9,TRBJ2-1,.,CASSPRLSAYNEQFF
13,TRBV27,TRBJ1-1,.,CASSSTGFREAFF
14,TRBV19,TRBJ2-7,.,CASSARDRVYEQYF
14,TRBV6-5,TRBJ2-7,once,CASSYSLEAYEQYF
15,TRBV27,TRBJ2-1,.,CASSLNLRQNNEQFF
14,TRBV9,TRBJ1-2,.,CASSLRAGGGYDTF
15,TRBV9,TRBJ1-3,.,CASSAQGNSGNTIYF
14,TRBV3-1/TRBV3-2,TRBJ1-2,.,CASSHRGGDYGYTF
15,TRBV18,TRBJ2-7,.,CASSPSIAGVNEQYF
13,TRBV27,TRBJ1-2,.,CASRKGGDYGYTF
12,TRBV28,TRBJ1-1,.,CASSPARAEAFF
17,TRBV5-1,TRBJ1-6,few,CASSSGQTSSYNSPLHF
14,TRBV3-1/TRBV3-2,TRBJ1-2,.,CASSPDRLSYGYTF
15,TRBV7-3,TRBJ2-5,.,CASSATGMGQETQYF